These 8 T cell receptor beta chains originate from one sample sequenced in a study of blood T cell repertoires in COVID-19. Some clones are missing from TCRdb's copy, which holds only in-frame ones; the method was immunoSEQ multiplex PCR. The table has about 49,000 clones, approximately 80% seen once; the top ten hold around 2.8%. Sequencing was carried out using peripheral blood. The receptors stem from a woman in her sixties or seventies with acute or convalescent COVID-19.

This clone has only one observation. The chain is built from TRBV12-3 or TRBV12-4 and TRBJ1-2; no definite D call. The CDR3 sequence is 13 residues long. The V end lost 3 bases, the J end lost 8 bases, and 13 bases lay between the germline ends. Here the CDR3 reads CASSFGVLGGYTF. In DNA, the CDR3 is TGTGCCAGCAGTTTCGGGGTCCTAGGCGGCTACACCTTC.

The chain employs TRBV19 and TRBJ1-5; D remains unclear. The V gene's germline CDR1 is LNHDA and CDR2 SQIVND (reference sequence). Trimming stripped 6 bases from V and 2 bases from J, with 17 bases between. The CDR3 has 16 residues. This CDR3 is CASSPQDSLGNQPQHF. CDR3 bases: TGTGCCAGTAGCCCCCAGGATTCATTAGGCAATCAGCCCCAGCATTTT.

This chain connects TRBV30 to TRBJ1-5; no firm D call. The germline V gene encodes CDR1 GTSNPN and CDR2 SVGIG (reference sequence). CDR3 size: 14 residues. V was pared by 3 bases and J by 1 base, with 10 bases between. CDR3 nucleotide sequence: TGTGCCTGGAGCCGGGGTACGAGCAATCAGCCCCAGCATTTT. This codes for CAWSRGTSNQPQHF.

This chain joins TRBV2 and TRBJ1-1; D is possibly TRBD1 (5 bases). The CDR3 is 15 residues long. Per the germline V gene, CDR1 is SNHLY and CDR2 is FYNNEI. Trimming left V 6 bases short and J 3 bases short, with 17 bases between. The CDR3 DNA reads as TGTGCCAGCAGAGATACAGGATGGGTTGACACTGAAGCTTTCTTT. Residues: CASRDTGWVDTEAFF.

V gene TRBV28 combines with J gene TRBJ1-2, with 8 bases aligning to TRBD1. With V trimmed by 5 bases and J by 2 bases, 10 bases remained unmatched. The CDR3 has 16 amino acids. CDR1 and CDR2 from the germline V gene are MDHEN and SYDVKM. The CDR3 DNA follows: TGTGCCAGCAGTGCCAAGACAGGGGCTGGGAACTATGGCTACACCTTC. This sequence encodes CASSAKTGAGNYGYTF.

This clone was observed a handful of times. This rearrangement joins TRBV19 to TRBJ1-5; tentative D call: TRBD1 (5 bases). CDR3 length equals 16 residues. Per germline, CDR1 LNHDA and CDR2 SQIVND (reference sequence). The V gene lost 0 bases and the J gene lost 3 bases, with 12 bases spanning the gap. In nucleotides, the CDR3 is TGTGCCAGTAGTATAGATCGCCAGGGTCTCAATCAGCCCCAGCATTTT. Translation: CASSIDRQGLNQPQHF.

The V and J genes are TRBV10-3 and TRBJ1-1; D is uncertain. Trimming pared 0 bases from V and 0 bases from J, leaving 8 bases between. This CDR3 has 15 residues. Germline values: CDR1 ENHRY, CDR2 SYGVKD. CDR3 sequence (DNA): TGTGCCATCAGTGAGTCGGCAGACATGAACACTGAAGCTTTCTTT. Translating gives CAISESADMNTEAFF.

CDR3 bases: TGTGCCAGCTCACCAACCCCTATAAGCTCCTATAATTCACCCCTCCACTTT. Translating it yields CASSPTPISSYNSPLHF. The V call is TRBV18, the J call TRBJ1-6; D uncertain. CDR3 length: 17 residues. Looked up from germline, CDR1 is KGHSH and CDR2 is LQKENI. V was trimmed by 2 bases and J by 0 bases, leaving 11 bases between them.